One and the same sample provided the 27 T cell receptor beta chains below, sequenced in a study of cytomegalovirus exposure and HLA in healthy donors. Researchers ran the PCR with 60 Vbeta and 13 Jbeta primers. The assay was immunoSEQ multiplex PCR, and TCRdb's table has in-frame clones only and misses some. The sample includes 150,000 to 200,000 clones, approximately 62% of them seen just once. Sequencing input: PBMCs. Every receptor here comes from a man between 50 and 59 years old in good health and CMV-seronegative.

This clone was found a few times. The J gene is TRBJ1-1, the V gene TRBV6-1; 7 positions match TRBD1. This CDR3 spans 14 amino acids. Germline lookup yields CDR1 MNHNS and CDR2 SASEGT. Losses at the gene ends were 6 bases for V and 0 bases for J; bases not matched to a gene: 4. In DNA form, the CDR3 reads TGTGCCAGCAGGTCGGGACAGCTGAACACTGAAGCTTTCTTT. As protein: CASRSGQLNTEAFF.

The chain combines TRBV7-9 with TRBJ1-2; D is undetermined. V shed 4 bases and J shed 4 bases, with 16 bases lying between them. Germline values: CDR1 SEHNR, CDR2 FQNEAQ (reference sequence). The CDR3 has 15 residues. The CDR3 nucleotides read TGTGCCAGCAGCTCTACCCTCTTGAACCTCTATGGCTACACCTTC. Encoded protein: CASSSTLLNLYGYTF.

The chain joins TRBV19 to TRBJ2-7, with 9 bases that match TRBD1. CDR3 length equals 17 residues. CDR1 LNHDA and CDR2 SQIVND come from the germline V gene (reference sequence). J lost 1 base, V lost 5 bases, and 12 bases had no gene match. The CDR3 protein is CASSQLTGGGHSYEQYF. The CDR3 region has the DNA TGTGCCAGTAGTCAATTGACAGGGGGAGGTCATTCCTACGAGCAGTACTTC.

This sequence joins TRBV14 and TRBJ2-1, with D perhaps TRBD2 (5 bases). CDR1 is SGHDN and CDR2 is FVKESK in the germline V gene. CDR3 size: 14 residues. The V end was cut by 1 base, the J end by 8 bases, with 12 bases between. CDR3 amino acids: CASSQGIAGDEQFF. Here the CDR3 DNA reads TGTGCCAGCAGCCAAGGGATCGCCGGGGATGAGCAGTTCTTC.

The chain is built from TRBV5-4 and TRBJ1-2; no firm D call. Germline CDR1 reads SGHNT; CDR2 reads YYREEE (reference sequence). The CDR3 covers 13 residues. The V and J ends lost 3 bases and 8 bases respectively, with 14 bases between them. This CDR3 reads CASSSPDNRGYTF. The DNA of the CDR3 is TGTGCCAGCAGCTCGCCCGACAATCGAGGCTACACCTTC.

CDR3 nucleotide sequence: TGCGCCAGCAGCTTGGAGGGGGCAGATACGCAGTATTTT. Translated: CASSLEGADTQYF. This chain connects TRBV5-1 to TRBJ2-3, with D possibly being TRBD1 (6 bases). The V gene lost 0 bases and the J gene lost 4 bases, with 6 bases spanning the gap. Germline V gene sequence: CDR1 SGHRS, CDR2 YFSETQ. The CDR3 is 13 residues long. The entire variable domain, with the rest obtained from reference TRBV5-1 and TRBJ2-3, is as follows: KAGVTQTPRYLIKTRGQQVTLSCSPISGHRSVSWYQQTPGQGLQFLFEYFSETQRNKGNFPGRFSGRQFSNSRSEMNVSTLELGDSALYLCASSLEGADTQYFGPGTRLTVL.

The chain carries TRBV14 and TRBJ1-1; D is ambiguous. The ends were cut back, 1 base at V and 2 bases at J, with 14 bases in the middle. The CDR3 is 16 amino acids. Looked up from germline, CDR1 is SGHDN and CDR2 is FVKESK. The CDR3 nucleotides are TGTGCCAGCAGCCAAGGCCGAGGAGGAGTAAACACTGAAGCTTTCTTT. This translates into CASSQGRGGVNTEAFF.

The chain has TRBV5-1 and TRBJ2-5, with 12 bases lining up with TRBD2. Germline V gene lookup returns CDR1 SGHRS and CDR2 YFSETQ. This CDR3 spans 16 amino acids. Germline trimming cut 6 bases from V and 5 bases from J; bases unmatched to any gene: 11. CDR3 sequence: CASNRGLAGTYETQYF. CDR3 DNA: TGCGCCAGCAACCGAGGACTAGCGGGAACCTACGAGACCCAGTACTTC.

The chain links TRBV18 to TRBJ1-3, with 8 positions matching TRBD1. Germline assignment: CDR1 KGHSH and CDR2 LQKENI. The CDR3 contains 14 residues. The V and J ends lost 4 bases and 2 bases, in that order; junction bases with no gene match: 1. The DNA of the CDR3 is TGTGCCAGCTCACTGGACAGGGCTGGAAACACCATATATTTT. This encodes CASSLDRAGNTIYF.

The chain uses TRBV19 and TRBJ2-7; possibly TRBD2 for D (5 bases). The ends were cut back, 6 bases at V and 0 bases at J, with 12 bases in the middle. The CDR3 sequence is 14 residues long. Germline V gene sequence: CDR1 LNHDA, CDR2 SQIVND (reference sequence). Here the CDR3 DNA reads TGTGCCAGTAGGGCCGACCGGGGCTCCTACGAGCAGTACTTC. Protein sequence: CASRADRGSYEQYF.

This rearrangement joins TRBV6-5 to TRBJ2-4; D possibly corresponds to TRBD2 (6 bases). V dropped 2 bases and J dropped 0 bases, with 8 bases sitting between them. The CDR3 consists of 15 residues. CDR1 and CDR2 from the germline V gene are MNHEY and SVGAGI. CDR3 residues: CASSYGGVAKNIQYF. The CDR3 nucleotides read TGTGCCAGCAGTTACGGCGGGGTAGCCAAAAACATTCAGTACTTC.

The CDR3 DNA follows: TGTGCCAGCAGTGCTGGACAGGCTTCCTACGAGCAGTACTTC. It translates to CASSAGQASYEQYF. The rearrangement uses TRBV7-9 and TRBJ2-7; 7 bases agree with TRBD1. The V segment lost 6 bases and the J segment 1 base; nucleotides outside the gene matches: 6. CDR1 is SEHNR and CDR2 is FQNEAQ in the germline V gene (reference sequence). The CDR3 length is 14 residues. Combining the CDR3 with reference TRBV7-9 and TRBJ2-7 gives the whole variable domain DTGVSQNPRHKITKRGQNVTFRCDPISEHNRLYWYRQTLGQGPEFLTYFQNEAQLEKSRLLSDRFSAERPKGSFSTLEIQRTEQGDSAMYLCASSAGQASYEQYFGPGTRLTVT.

This rearrangement joins TRBV6-5 to TRBJ2-7, with 9 bases matching TRBD1. CDR1 and CDR2 from the germline V gene are MNHEY and SVGAGI. The CDR3 runs to 15 residues. J lost 1 base, V lost 5 bases, and 6 bases had no gene match. In DNA form, the CDR3 reads TGTGCCAGCAGTCTCGACAGGGGGAGGTCCTACGAGCAGTACTTC. Translated: CASSLDRGRSYEQYF.

This rearrangement joins TRBV15 to TRBJ1-2; tentatively, D is TRBD1 (6 bases). V was cut by 0 bases and J by 7 bases, with 18 bases left in between. CDR1 is LNHNV, CDR2 YYDKDF, per germline (reference sequence). The CDR3 is 16 residues long. CDR3: CATSRDLSGHLTGYTF. CDR3 coding DNA: TGTGCCACCAGCAGAGATCTCTCGGGACATTTAACTGGCTACACCTTC.

This clone came up once. V and J are TRBV28 and TRBJ1-2; 7 bases line up with TRBD1. CDR3 length: 14 amino acids. J lost 5 bases, V lost 3 bases, and 6 bases had no gene match. CDR1 and CDR2 (germline): MDHEN, SYDVKM. CDR3 amino acids: CASSFGTEAYGYTF. In DNA form, the CDR3 reads TGTGCCAGCAGTTTCGGGACAGAAGCATATGGCTACACCTTC.

V and J are TRBV2 and TRBJ1-6; 8 nucleotides agree with TRBD1. Germline assignment: CDR1 SNHLY and CDR2 FYNNEI. The CDR3 consists of 19 residues. V trimming: 2 bases; J trimming: 7 bases; junction bases outside the gene matches: 16. The CDR3 sequence is CASSEYGTGRLGGNSPLHF. CDR3 in DNA: TGTGCCAGCAGTGAATATGGGACAGGCCGACTTGGGGGGAATTCACCCCTCCACTTT. Together with reference TRBV2 and TRBJ1-6, the CDR3 gives the full variable domain: EPEVTQTPSHQVTQMGQEVILRCVPISNHLYFYWYRQILGQKVEFLVSFYNNEISEKSEIFDDQFSVERPDGSNFTLKIRSTKLEDSAMYFCASSEYGTGRLGGNSPLHFGNGTRLTVT.

This clone is a singleton in its sample. The CDR3 nucleotides read TGTGCCAGCAGTGAAGCCAGGGGGAAGGGCTACACCTTC. Protein: CASSEARGKGYTF. The V and J genes are TRBV6-1 and TRBJ1-2, with 7 bases aligning to TRBD1. The CDR3 totals 13 residues. V lost 0 bases, J lost 8 bases, and 3 bases stayed unmatched. CDR1 is MNHNS and CDR2 is SASEGT in the germline V gene.

V is TRBV10-2 and J is TRBJ2-7, with D possibly being TRBD2 (5 bases). The CDR3 is 13 residues long. CDR1 WSHSY and CDR2 SAAADI come from the germline V gene. V lost 8 bases and J 5 bases, leaving 16 bases between the germline ends. The CDR3 nucleotides read TGCGCCAGCCAGGTCGGGAATTGGAACGAGCAGTACTTC. It codes for CASQVGNWNEQYF.

V and J are TRBV10-3 and TRBJ2-5; TRBD1 matches at 9 bases. Per the germline V gene, CDR1 is ENHRY and CDR2 is SYGVKD. This CDR3 comprises 16 residues. V lost 10 bases to trimming and J lost 5 bases; unmatched junction nucleotides: 17. This CDR3 is CATRGSHRGPRETQYF. The CDR3 DNA sequence: TGTGCCACTAGAGGGAGTCACAGGGGGCCCAGGGAGACCCAGTACTTC.

This clone appeared a few times. This chain uses TRBV13 with TRBJ2-1, with 15 bases lining up with TRBD2. Germline-derived CDR1 and CDR2 are PRHDT and FYEKMQ (reference sequence). With V trimmed by 5 bases and J by 10 bases, 9 bases remained unmatched. The CDR3 covers 16 residues. Here the CDR3 reads CASSPRTSGGAEEQFF. The DNA of the CDR3 is TGTGCCAGCAGCCCGCGGACTAGCGGGGGGGCAGAAGAGCAGTTCTTC.

The chain combines TRBV6-1 with TRBJ1-1, with TRBD1 as a possible D gene (5 bases). V was clipped by 8 bases and J by 1 base, with 14 bases between them. CDR1 is MNHNS, CDR2 SASEGT, per germline. The CDR3 contains 14 residues. This CDR3 reads CASGGGRENTEAFF. Written as DNA, the CDR3 is TGTGCCAGCGGGGGGGGGAGGGAGAACACTGAAGCTTTCTTT.

This chain connects TRBV6-1 to TRBJ1-1; D might be TRBD1 (6 bases). The germline gives CDR1 MNHNS, CDR2 SASEGT. Trimming cost V 8 bases and J 8 bases, with 18 bases left between them. This CDR3 comprises 13 residues. The CDR3 sequence is CASHFPFTGEAFF. Written as DNA, the CDR3 is TGTGCCAGCCATTTCCCCTTTACAGGGGAAGCTTTCTTT.

The J gene is TRBJ1-1, the V gene TRBV2; D is uncertain. Germline V gene data show CDR1 as SNHLY and CDR2 as FYNNEI. The V gene lost 1 base and the J gene lost 4 bases, with 10 bases spanning the gap. This CDR3 is built from 14 residues. CDR3 sequence reads: CASSEVSVVTEAFF. DNA for the CDR3: TGTGCCAGCAGTGAAGTCTCTGTCGTCACTGAAGCTTTCTTT.

J is TRBJ1-1 and V is TRBV2; TRBD1 aligns across 9 bases. The CDR3 is made up of 15 amino acids. J lost 11 bases, V lost 2 bases, and 12 bases had no gene match. Germline assignment: CDR1 SNHLY and CDR2 FYNNEI. The CDR3 loop is CASSENGRGQGRAFF. CDR3 in DNA: TGTGCCAGCAGTGAAAATGGTAGGGGACAGGGAAGGGCTTTCTTT.

This clone was recorded only once. This sequence joins TRBV6-1 and TRBJ1-1; 8 nucleotides match TRBD1. Trimming took 1 base from V and 0 from J; bases not matched to a gene: 7. From germline, CDR1 is MNHNS and CDR2 SASEGT. The CDR3 runs 17 residues. The CDR3 spells CASSEGGTGLMNTEAFF. The CDR3 coding sequence is TGTGCCAGCAGTGAAGGTGGGACAGGCCTCATGAACACTGAAGCTTTCTTT.

This clone was detected only a few times. The genes are TRBV5-4 and TRBJ2-2, with D possibly matching TRBD1 (6 bases). V lost 4 bases and J 2 bases, leaving 24 bases between the germline ends. CDR1 SGHNT and CDR2 YYREEE come from the germline V gene (reference sequence). CDR3 length: 19 residues. The CDR3 region is CASSRGRDMGGPNTGELFF. CDR3 DNA: TGTGCCAGCAGCCGGGGTAGGGACATGGGCGGGCCCAACACCGGGGAGCTGTTTTTT.

This chain's CDR3 is CASSATGVANYGYTF. In DNA form, the CDR3 reads TGTGCCAGCAGTGCGACAGGGGTAGCTAACTATGGCTACACCTTC. This rearrangement joins TRBV6-5 to TRBJ1-2, with 8 positions matching TRBD1. J gave up 0 bases and V 5 bases, and 5 bases lay outside the gene matches. Germline CDR1 and CDR2: MNHEY and SVGAGI. This CDR3 is built from 15 residues.